This entry is about one T cell receptor (beta chain). Its cognate antigen is unknown. Germline CDR1 SGHTA, CDR2 FQGNSA. After removal of 1 base from V and 4 bases from J, the junction contained 7 bases not matched to a gene. The CDR3 has 17 amino acids. The data were obtained in a study of T cell responses to AZD1222 COVID-19 vaccine. Libraries were prepared by immunoSEQ multiplex PCR; TCRdb keeps only in-frame clonotypes and omits some of them. The sample consists of around 99,000 clones, just over 90% of them appearing once. Overall study results and limits: At baseline, seropositivity was found in only a handful of AZD1222 recipients. Clonal diversity may have been underestimated, and the donors were mostly white British, with more females than males. CD4 TCRs linked to vaccination spanned spike, dominating at 160-218 and 743-854.

Sequencing used peripheral blood, obtained on day 0 of AZD1222 vaccination. This clonotype originated in an adult in good health. The chain employs TRBV7-2 and TRBJ2-1; 10 bases are shared with TRBD2. The CDR3 region is CASSLGTSGSFYNEQFF. CDR3 DNA sequence: TGTGCCAGCAGCTTAGGGACTAGCGGCTCTTTTTACAATGAGCAGTTCTTC.